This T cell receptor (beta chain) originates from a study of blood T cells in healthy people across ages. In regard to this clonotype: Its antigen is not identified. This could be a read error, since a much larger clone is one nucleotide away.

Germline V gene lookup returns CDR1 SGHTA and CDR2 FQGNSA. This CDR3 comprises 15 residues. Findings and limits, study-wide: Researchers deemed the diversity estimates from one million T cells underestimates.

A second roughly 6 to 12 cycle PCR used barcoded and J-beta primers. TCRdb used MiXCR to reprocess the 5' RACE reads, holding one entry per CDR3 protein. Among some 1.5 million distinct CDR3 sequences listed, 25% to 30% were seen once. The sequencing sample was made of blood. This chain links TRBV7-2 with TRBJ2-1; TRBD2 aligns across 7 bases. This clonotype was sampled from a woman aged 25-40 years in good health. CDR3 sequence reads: CAGSFGRAMYNEQFF. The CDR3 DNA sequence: TGTGCCGGCAGCTTTGGGAGGGCCATGTACAATGAGCAGTTCTTC.